The text below deals with one TCR beta chain. Its antigen has not been determined. Per-base quality was not reported, and no clone a single base away is much larger than it. The donors were roughly 40 Caucasian individuals from Russia, aged about 6 to 95 years, who were systemically healthy. Each donor gave around 9 milliliters of peripheral blood, collected into EDTA-treated Vacutainer tubes. Ficoll-Paque density-gradient centrifugation was used to isolate PBMCs, with at least 6.5 million obtained per sample. Total RNA, at least 6 micrograms per sample, was extracted from PBMCs with Trizol reagent. Naive CD45RAhigh/CD27high T cell percentages were measured by flow cytometry on a PBMC aliquot from every donor. This entry is derived from a study of blood T cells in healthy people across ages (dated by TCRdb to between 2014 and 2017). In terms of the full investigation: Template switching captured roughly one uniquely barcoded TCR beta cDNA molecule per two T cells in model experiments. Using deep sequencing normalized with unique cDNA molecular identifiers, the study measured how TCR beta repertoire diversity changes with age. The donors were divided into four age groups: young (average approximately 17 years), middle-aged (roughly 40), aged (around 67) and long-lived (around 87). The study analyzed two additional independent replicas of 1 million unique cDNA reads from the same blood draw for two donors, one aged 18 to 29 and one aged 80 or older. General conclusions and limits of the study: A strong correlation was found between observed TCR beta diversity and the percentage of naive T cells measured by flow cytometry. The CMV infection status of donors was not known, potentially confounding age-related changes in expanded clonotypes. Compared with the aged group, the long-lived group had more naive CD4+ T cells, fewer expanded clones and increased TCR diversity, suggesting age selection. Conclusive comparison of naive and antigen-experienced compartments was prevented by the profiling of bulk unsorted PBMCs. As age increased, observed TCR beta diversity per million T cells dropped in a roughly linear way, and a significant reduction was already evident by age 40. Estimates of total diversity from one million sequenced T cells were regarded as lower bounds and underestimates.

The protocol used for the library was 5' RACE. TCRdb records Illumina HiSeq 2500 as the sequencer. A second PCR of roughly 7 to 11 cycles was performed with a sample-barcoded 5' primer and a J-beta primer mix. A template-switch 5' adaptor carrying 12 random nucleotides introduced a unique molecular identifier onto each TCR beta cDNA molecule. At least 2.5 million CDR3-containing paired-end reads were obtained from each sample. First-strand cDNA synthesis was performed from all RNA using the Mint cDNA synthesis kit, with priming by a TRBC-specific oligonucleotide. Following uracil-DNA glycosylase treatment, a first 18-cycle PCR with universal primers M1SS and BC2_uni_R was performed on all cDNA. The paper's data handling went like this. Normalization of each sample was performed by random selection of 1 million high-quality reads, each carrying a distinct molecular identifier. Instead of being binned into consensus sequences, reads that shared molecular identifiers were thrown out. MiTCR, run with a Q25 quality threshold and the strictest error-elimination algorithm, handled CDR3 identification, clonotype clustering and error correction. Lower-bound total TCR beta diversity was estimated with a nonparametric unseen species model using Euler transformation. TCRdb reworked the public reads: Q25 trimming with fastp, MiXCR clone assembly, productive beta chains retained. Identical CDR3 proteins give one entry, which carries the most common genes and DNA. These V and J calls rely on TCRdb rather than the paper's analysis. The sample has about 720,000 distinct CDR3 sequences on record, more than 20% of them singletons. The leading ten clones occupy roughly 3.5% of the sample.

V sheds 6 bases and J sheds 6 bases, leaving 20 bases between their ends. From a lookup of the germline V gene, CDR1 and CDR2 are MDHEN and SYDVKM. Spanning cysteine to phenylalanine, the CDR3 consists of 16 amino acids. The entry retains the CDR3 DNA only, 48 bases that are in frame from base 1. These data were likewise used in another study, on T cells of mothers and their children. The second study reports: The donors were nine systemically healthy Caucasian individuals, made up of three mothers and their six children. cDNA synthesis used all of the extracted RNA, with around 1.6 ug of RNA in each 15 ul reaction. Sample barcodes and 2-4 random nucleotides were added via the M1S primer in the second PCR. More than 9 million TCR beta CDR3 reads were obtained from each mother, and some 3.3 million reads were obtained from each child. Thymic selection shapes the output of TCR recombination in a similar way in related and unrelated pairs, and inherited differences have a minor effect. Normalized repertoire overlap in related mother-child pairs was always slightly higher than in unrelated mother-child pairs, but the difference was never significant. Persistent microchimeric T cell clones were not detected, at a sensitivity of about 90 clones per million clonotypes. In the study, deep NGS was used to compare the TCR beta repertoires of mothers and children, and features distinguishing related mother-child pairs from unrelated individuals were sought. Mothers averaged around 43 +/- 4 years of age and children averaged about 12 +/- 4 years. After adapter ligation with NEBNext reagents, the libraries were sequenced on Illumina HiSeq 2000 with 100+100 nt paired-end reads. To prevent cross-contamination, the mother and child libraries were prepared a month apart and were sequenced in separate runs. Between roughly 500,000 and 2,300,000 distinct TCR beta clonotypes were identified per donor. Naive TCR beta clonotypes were estimated from low-frequency clonotypes matched to each donor's FACS-determined naive share, without sorting.

Sequencing was carried out using blood. The clonotype originates from a boy aged 5-17 years in good health. The chain is made from TRBV28 and TRBJ2-2; no D gene is confidently identified. The CDR3 corresponds to CASSLLTPSRAGELFF. The bases are TGTGCCAGCAGCCTCCTCACCCCATCCCGGGCCGGGGAGCTGTTTTTT.